The 20 T cell receptor beta chains in this list originate from one sample, sequenced in a study of graft-versus-host responses after intestinal transplantation. Assay: immunoSEQ multiplex PCR; the TCRdb copy retains only in-frame clones and omits some. The data show 99,000 or so clones, 86% seen once. The sequences come from PBMCs, collected 255 days after intestinal transplant. These receptors were obtained from a human patient who received an intestinal transplant, so some T cells may come from the graft donor.

The gene calls are TRBV6-5 and TRBJ1-1; tentatively, D is TRBD1 (5 bases). The CDR3 has 14 residues. With 1 base removed from V and 4 bases from J, the gap between germline ends came to 10 bases. CDR1 and CDR2 (germline): MNHEY, SVGAGI. CDR3 residues: CASSYFQGPTEAFF. The CDR3, as DNA: TGTGCCAGCAGTTACTTTCAGGGACCCACTGAAGCTTTCTTT.

The chain links TRBV19 to TRBJ1-3, with 7 bases matching TRBD1. Germline V gene data show CDR1 as LNHDA and CDR2 as SQIVND (reference sequence). With V trimmed by 7 bases and J by 2 bases, 14 bases remained unmatched. The CDR3 is 17 residues long. In nucleotides, the CDR3 is TGTGCCAGTACCCAACGGGTGACAGGGAGTACTGGAAACACCATATATTTT. It yields the protein CASTQRVTGSTGNTIYF.

The gene calls are TRBV10-3 and TRBJ2-2, with D maybe TRBD2 (6 bases). This CDR3 comprises 15 residues. CDR1 is ENHRY and CDR2 is SYGVKD in the germline V gene. Trimming removed 2 bases at V and 4 bases at J, with 11 bases between. The CDR3 sequence: CAISEGDFLTGELFF. The CDR3 bases are TGTGCCATCAGTGAGGGGGACTTCCTCACCGGGGAGCTGTTTTTT.

The chain employs TRBV29-1 and TRBJ2-4; D gene uncertain. Germline V CDR1 and CDR2: SQVTM, ANQGSEA. V lost 5 bases and J lost 1, with 6 bases in between. The length of the CDR3 is 12 residues. The CDR3 loop is CSVQQAKNIQYF. Written as DNA, the CDR3 is TGCAGCGTTCAACAGGCCAAAAACATTCAGTACTTC.

This clone was counted once. As DNA, the CDR3 is TGTGCCAGTAGAGCAGGGGCCGGCTATGGCTACACCTTC. This sequence encodes CASRAGAGYGYTF. This rearrangement joins TRBV19 to TRBJ1-2, with D possibly TRBD1 on 6 matching bases. CDR1 LNHDA and CDR2 SQIVND come from the germline V gene (reference sequence). The CDR3 is made up of 13 amino acids. Trimming shortened V by 6 bases and J by 4 bases, and 12 bases separated the two germline ends.

The rearrangement links TRBV7-3 to TRBJ2-3, with D tentatively TRBD2 (6 bases). Trimming removed 1 base at V and 1 base at J, with 12 bases between. Germline lookup yields CDR1 SGHTA and CDR2 FQGTGA. The CDR3 is 16 residues long. The CDR3 reads CASSLSGGAGTDTQYF. In DNA, the CDR3 is TGTGCCAGCAGCTTAAGCGGCGGGGCGGGCACAGATACGCAGTATTTT.

Of note for this clone: Different DNA sequences within this sample yield the same CDR3. The J gene is TRBJ2-1, the V gene TRBV19, with D unclear. Per the germline V gene, CDR1 is LNHDA and CDR2 is SQIVND (reference sequence). The CDR3 runs to 13 residues. The V and J ends lost 1 base and 6 bases respectively, with 7 bases between them. The CDR3 DNA reads as TGTGCCAGTAGTATAGGCTCGCTCAATGAGCAGTTCTTC. This encodes CASSIGSLNEQFF.

The genes are TRBV10-3 and TRBJ2-7; D unresolved. The CDR3 contains 13 residues. Looked up from germline, CDR1 is ENHRY and CDR2 is SYGVKD. V was cut by 2 bases and J by 4 bases, with 9 bases left in between. CDR3 loop: CAISERSEYEQYF. The CDR3 region has the DNA TGTGCCATCAGTGAGCGCTCGGAATACGAGCAGTACTTC.

V gene TRBV30 combines with J gene TRBJ1-2; D is uncertain. Germline V lookup: CDR1 GTSNPN, CDR2 SVGIG (reference sequence). V shed 0 bases and J shed 4 bases, with 21 bases lying between them. The CDR3 loop spans 17 amino acids. DNA of the CDR3: TGTGCCTGGAGTGTGGTGGAGGATGAGGAGGGAGCCTATGGCTACACCTTC. Encoded protein: CAWSVVEDEEGAYGYTF.

This sequence joins TRBV11-2 and TRBJ2-3; D remains ambiguous. This CDR3 has 13 amino acids. V lost 10 bases and J 0 bases, leaving 11 bases between the germline ends. Germline-derived CDR1 and CDR2 are SGHAT and FQNNGV. Here the CDR3 DNA reads TGTGCCACCGCTAGGTTGAGCACAGATACGCAGTATTTT. This translates into CATARLSTDTQYF. Together with reference TRBV11-2 and TRBJ2-3, the CDR3 gives the full variable domain: EAGVAQSPRYKIIEKRQSVAFWCNPISGHATLYWYQQILGQGPKLLIQFQNNGVVDDSQLPKDRFSAERLKGVDSTLKIQPAKLEDSAVYLCATARLSTDTQYFGPGTRLTVL.

The rearrangement uses TRBV19 and TRBJ1-3; D might be TRBD1 (5 bases). From germline, CDR1 is LNHDA and CDR2 SQIVND (reference sequence). Between the trimmed V and J ends, which lost 3 bases and 0 bases, there was a span of 12 bases. The CDR3 consists of 16 residues. CDR3 bases: TGTGCCAGTAGTATTGGGGCTTTTTACTCTGGAAACACCATATATTTT. Residues: CASSIGAFYSGNTIYF.

The CDR3 spells CASSPGQRITEQFF. CDR3 nucleotide sequence: TGCGCCAGCAGCCCAGGACAGCGGATAACCGAGCAGTTCTTC. The V and J genes are TRBV4-1 and TRBJ2-1; the D gene is possibly TRBD1 (6 bases). The length of the CDR3 is 14 residues. Germline CDR1 and CDR2: MGHRA and YSYEKL. V was pared by 4 bases and J by 10 bases, with 17 bases between.

V is TRBV27 and J is TRBJ1-1, with D tentatively TRBD1 (6 bases). V was cut by 6 bases and J by 4 bases, with 15 bases left in between. The CDR3 is made up of 14 amino acids. Per the germline V gene, CDR1 is MNHEY and CDR2 is SMNVEV (reference sequence). The CDR3 here is CASSWGGRATEAFF. In DNA form, the CDR3 reads TGTGCCAGCAGCTGGGGGGGGCGCGCCACTGAAGCTTTCTTT.

The V gene is TRBV18, the J gene TRBJ1-1; 9 bases align to TRBD1. CDR3 length: 15 amino acids. V was pared by 3 bases and J by 4 bases, with 6 bases of the junction left unmatched. The germline V gene has CDR1 KGHSH and CDR2 LQKENI. The CDR3 DNA sequence: TGTGCCAGCTCACCCGGACAGGGGTGGACCACTGAAGCTTTCTTT. As protein: CASSPGQGWTTEAFF.

The chain combines TRBV29-1 with TRBJ1-1; D may be TRBD1 (5 bases). CDR3 size: 13 residues. Germline V gives CDR1 SQVTM, CDR2 ANQGSEA. Trimming removed 3 bases at V and 5 bases at J, with 13 bases between. The CDR3 is CSVDPQGTTEAFF. The CDR3 DNA sequence: TGCAGCGTTGATCCCCAGGGTACGACTGAAGCTTTCTTT.

The gene calls are TRBV7-3 and TRBJ1-1; D may be TRBD1 (5 bases). Germline V gives CDR1 SGHTA, CDR2 FQGTGA. This CDR3 is 14 amino acids long. Trimming took 5 bases from V and 3 from J, leaving 13 bases between them. The CDR3 loop is CASSLGVRDTEAFF. The CDR3 region has the DNA TGTGCCAGCAGCCTAGGAGTCAGGGACACTGAAGCTTTCTTT.

The CDR3 nucleotides are TGTGCCAGTAGTCCCCCCGCAGGGCGGGTATTCGGGGAGCTGTTTTTT. It encodes CASSPPAGRVFGELFF. This chain links TRBV19 with TRBJ2-2; D is perhaps TRBD1 or TRBD2 (5 bases each). Trimming shortened V by 5 bases and J by 7 bases, and 20 bases separated the two germline ends. CDR3 length: 16 residues. CDR1 is LNHDA, CDR2 SQIVND, per germline (reference sequence).

This chain connects TRBV6-5 to TRBJ1-2, with D hard to call. CDR1 is MNHEY and CDR2 is SVGAGI in the germline V gene. This CDR3 spans 13 amino acids. Deletions cut 4 bases from V and 1 base from J, with 7 bases between. DNA of the CDR3: TGTGCCAGCAGTTGGTTCCATAACTATGGCTACACCTTC. It codes for CASSWFHNYGYTF.

This clone was detected once. The chain uses TRBV6-1 and TRBJ1-3; maybe TRBD1 (6 bases). Trimming took 4 bases from V and 7 from J, leaving 17 bases between them. The CDR3 extends over 15 amino acids. The germline V gene encodes CDR1 MNHNS and CDR2 SASEGT. The CDR3 DNA reads as TGTGCCAGCAGTGGGGACATGAAAATGGGTAACACCATATATTTT. Residues: CASSGDMKMGNTIYF.

The chain couples TRBV9 to TRBJ2-2, with 12 positions matching TRBD1. Trimming removed 4 bases from V and 1 base from J; junction bases left unmatched: 11. The CDR3 has 19 amino acids. Germline CDR1 and CDR2: SGDLS and YYNGEE. CDR3 region: CASSPRARDRGLNTGELFF. Here the CDR3 DNA reads TGTGCCAGCAGCCCTAGAGCGAGGGACAGGGGGCTGAACACCGGGGAGCTGTTTTTT.